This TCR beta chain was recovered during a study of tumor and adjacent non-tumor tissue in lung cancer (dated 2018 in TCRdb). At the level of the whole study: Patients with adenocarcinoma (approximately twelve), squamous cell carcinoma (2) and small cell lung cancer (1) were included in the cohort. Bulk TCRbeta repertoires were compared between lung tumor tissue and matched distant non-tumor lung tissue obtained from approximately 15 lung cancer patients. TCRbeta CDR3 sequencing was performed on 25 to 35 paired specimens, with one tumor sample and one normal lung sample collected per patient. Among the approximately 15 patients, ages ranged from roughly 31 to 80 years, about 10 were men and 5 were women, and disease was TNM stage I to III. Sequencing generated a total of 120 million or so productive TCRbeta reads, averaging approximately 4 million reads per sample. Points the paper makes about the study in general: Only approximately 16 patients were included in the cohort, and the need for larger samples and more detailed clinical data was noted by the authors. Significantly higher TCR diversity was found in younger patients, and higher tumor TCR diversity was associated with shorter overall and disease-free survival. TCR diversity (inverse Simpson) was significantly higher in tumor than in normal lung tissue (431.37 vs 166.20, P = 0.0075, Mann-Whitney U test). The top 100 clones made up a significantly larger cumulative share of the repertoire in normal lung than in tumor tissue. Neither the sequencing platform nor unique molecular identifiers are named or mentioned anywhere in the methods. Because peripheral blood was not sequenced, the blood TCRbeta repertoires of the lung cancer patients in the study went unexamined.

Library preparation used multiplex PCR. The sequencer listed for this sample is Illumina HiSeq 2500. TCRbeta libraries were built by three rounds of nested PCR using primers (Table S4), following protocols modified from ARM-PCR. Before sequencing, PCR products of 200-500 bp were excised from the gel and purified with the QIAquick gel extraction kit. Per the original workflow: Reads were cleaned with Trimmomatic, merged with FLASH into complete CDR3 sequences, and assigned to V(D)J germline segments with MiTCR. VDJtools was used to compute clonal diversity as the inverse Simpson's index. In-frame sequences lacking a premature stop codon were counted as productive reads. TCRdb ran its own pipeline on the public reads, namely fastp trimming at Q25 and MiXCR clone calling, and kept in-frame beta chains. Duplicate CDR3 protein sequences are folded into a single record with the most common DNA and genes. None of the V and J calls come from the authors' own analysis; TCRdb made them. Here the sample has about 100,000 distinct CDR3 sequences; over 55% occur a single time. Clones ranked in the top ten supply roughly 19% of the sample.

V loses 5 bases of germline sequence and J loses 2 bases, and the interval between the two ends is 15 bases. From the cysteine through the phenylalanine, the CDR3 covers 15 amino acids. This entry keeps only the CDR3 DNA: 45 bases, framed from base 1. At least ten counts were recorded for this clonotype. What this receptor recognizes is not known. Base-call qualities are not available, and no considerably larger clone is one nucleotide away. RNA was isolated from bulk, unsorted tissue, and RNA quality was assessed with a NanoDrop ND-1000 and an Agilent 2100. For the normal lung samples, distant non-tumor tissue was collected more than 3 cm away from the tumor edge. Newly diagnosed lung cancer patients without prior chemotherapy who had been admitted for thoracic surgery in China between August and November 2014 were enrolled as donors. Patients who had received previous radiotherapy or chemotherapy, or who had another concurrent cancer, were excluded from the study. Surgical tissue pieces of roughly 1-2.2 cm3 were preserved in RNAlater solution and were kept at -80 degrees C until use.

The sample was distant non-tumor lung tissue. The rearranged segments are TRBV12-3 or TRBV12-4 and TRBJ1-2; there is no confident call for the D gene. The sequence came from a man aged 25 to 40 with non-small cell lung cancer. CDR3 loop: CASSTFRTGNYGYTF. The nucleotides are TGTGCCAGCAGTACTTTCCGGACCGGCAACTATGGCTACACCTTC.